The 22 T cell receptor beta chains listed next were all sequenced from one sample in a study of shared clonotypes between healthy human individuals. As defined, naive CD8 cells were CD45RO-negative and positively selected for CCR7, with terminally differentiated effector memory CD45RA+ cells excluded. The data were produced by immunoSEQ multiplex PCR, yet TCRdb's version contains in-frame clones alone and is incomplete. The sample lists some 2 million clones; about 95% were seen once. Sequencing input: naive CD8+ T cells sorted from blood. The source of these receptors is a young man in good health.

The rearrangement uses TRBV5-6 and TRBJ1-1; D is uncertain. Trimming took off 0 bases at V and 2 bases at J, with 8 bases between the two ends. Looked up from germline, CDR1 is SGHDT and CDR2 is YYEEEE. The CDR3 extends over 14 amino acids. CDR3 DNA sequence: TGTGCCAGCAGCTTGGGATTACGAAACACTGAAGCTTTCTTT. As protein: CASSLGLRNTEAFF.

The chain links TRBV7-9 to TRBJ2-3; D may be TRBD1 or TRBD2 (5 bases each). V lost 0 bases to trimming and J lost 0 bases, with 10 bases between them. The CDR3 runs to 16 residues. From germline, CDR1 is SEHNR and CDR2 FQNEAQ (reference sequence). In DNA form, the CDR3 reads TGTGCCAGCAGCTTAGCGCCAGGGACGAGCACAGATACGCAGTATTTT. Its translation: CASSLAPGTSTDTQYF.

The chain combines TRBV5-1 with TRBJ2-7; 8 bases are a match to TRBD1. CDR1 is SGHRS, CDR2 YFSETQ, per germline. The CDR3 totals 14 residues. Trimming cost V 5 bases and J 3 bases; bases outside gene matches: 7. This CDR3 is CASSYTTGDYEQYF. CDR3 nucleotides: TGCGCCAGCAGTTACACGACAGGGGACTACGAGCAGTACTTC.

The rearrangement links TRBV25-1 to TRBJ1-1, with TRBD1 identical over 11 bases. CDR3 length: 15 amino acids. V gave up 1 base and J gave up 4 bases; unmatched junction bases: 2. Germline V lookup: CDR1 MGHDK, CDR2 SYGVNS. The CDR3 here is CASSEWGTGGTEAFF. The DNA of the CDR3 is TGTGCCAGCAGTGAATGGGGGACAGGGGGCACTGAAGCTTTCTTT.

V and J are TRBV2 and TRBJ1-1, with unresolved D. This CDR3 comprises 12 residues. Germline CDR1 reads SNHLY; CDR2 reads FYNNEI. CDR3 sequence reads: CALGGFDTEAFF. DNA of the CDR3: TGTGCATTGGGAGGGTTTGACACTGAAGCTTTCTTT.

The V and J genes are TRBV9 and TRBJ2-3, with D unclear. This CDR3 comprises 16 residues. Per the germline V gene, CDR1 is SGDLS and CDR2 is YYNGEE. Deletions cut 0 bases from V and 0 bases from J, with 11 bases between. Here the CDR3 reads CASSVVDGTSTDTQYF. CDR3 DNA: TGTGCCAGCAGCGTAGTAGACGGTACTAGCACAGATACGCAGTATTTT.

The rearrangement joins TRBV7-3 to TRBJ1-5; D not certain. Trimming took 1 base from V and 7 from J, leaving 20 bases between them. From germline, CDR1 is SGHTA and CDR2 FQGTGA. The CDR3 has 17 amino acids. CDR3 in DNA: TGTGCCAGCAGCTTAAATATGGATGGGCAGCCGCTACAGCCCCAGCATTTT. It is translated as CASSLNMDGQPLQPQHF.

The CDR3 bases are TGTGCCAGCAGTTTAGCGGTGAGCCACTACGAGCAGTACTTC. Translated, it gives CASSLAVSHYEQYF. The chain carries TRBV27 and TRBJ2-7; no firm D call. CDR1 and CDR2 from the germline V gene are MNHEY and SMNVEV (reference sequence). The CDR3 sequence is 14 residues long. The ends were cut back, 2 bases at V and 3 bases at J, with 11 bases in the middle.

The genes are TRBV28 and TRBJ1-4, with D uncertain. V lost 3 bases to trimming and J lost 7 bases, with 15 bases between them. The CDR3 is 15 residues long. CDR1 is MDHEN and CDR2 is SYDVKM in the germline V gene. The CDR3 is CASSLSTPMREKLFF. The CDR3 DNA reads as TGTGCCAGCAGTTTGTCGACCCCCATGCGTGAAAAACTGTTTTTT. Variable domain in full (rest from reference TRBV28 and TRBJ1-4): DVKVTQSSRYLVKRTGEKVFLECVQDMDHENMFWYRQDPGLGLRLIYFSYDVKMKEKGDIPEGYSVSREKKERFSLILESASTNQTSMYLCASSLSTPMREKLFFGSGTQLSVL.

This sequence joins TRBV5-6 and TRBJ2-7, with D perhaps TRBD1 (5 bases). Trimming removed 3 bases at V and 0 bases at J, with 13 bases between. The CDR3 loop spans 15 amino acids. The V gene's germline CDR1 is SGHDT and CDR2 YYEEEE. The CDR3 DNA sequence: TGTGCCAGCAGCTGGGGCCCCGGAAGCTCCTACGAGCAGTACTTC. Its protein product is CASSWGPGSSYEQYF.

The chain couples TRBV7-9 to TRBJ1-6, with D perhaps matching TRBD1 (6 bases). V was cut by 2 bases and J by 8 bases, with 10 bases left in between. Germline CDR1 reads SEHNR; CDR2 reads FQNEAQ (reference sequence). The CDR3 is 14 residues long. The CDR3 DNA reads TGTGCCAGCAGCTTAACAGGGATGGATTCACCCCTCCACTTT. Translation gives CASSLTGMDSPLHF.

This clone was seen once. This chain links TRBV7-2 with TRBJ1-1; TRBD1 is a possible D gene (5 bases). The CDR3 totals 17 residues. Deletions cut 1 base from V and 0 bases from J, with 15 bases between. Germline values: CDR1 SGHTA, CDR2 FQGNSA. The CDR3 protein is CASSLEDSRYLNTEAFF. CDR3 DNA sequence: TGTGCCAGCAGCTTAGAAGACAGCCGTTACCTGAACACTGAAGCTTTCTTT. Variable domain in full (rest from reference TRBV7-2 and TRBJ1-1): GAGVSQSPSNKVTEKGKDVELRCDPISGHTALYWYRQSLGQGLEFLIYFQGNSAPDKSGLPSDRFSAERTGGSVSTLTIQRTQQEDSAVYLCASSLEDSRYLNTEAFFGQGTRLTVV.

This rearrangement joins TRBV5-1 to TRBJ2-1, with 8 nucleotides matching TRBD2. CDR1 is SGHRS, CDR2 YFSETQ, per germline. CDR3 length: 17 amino acids. After removal of 2 bases from V and 4 bases from J, the junction contained 11 bases not matched to a gene. The CDR3 sequence is CASSFTLGLAPYNEQFF. Here the CDR3 DNA reads TGCGCCAGCAGCTTTACTTTAGGACTAGCCCCTTACAATGAGCAGTTCTTC.

The CDR3 protein is CASSMETTGQGWSYTF. The CDR3 DNA is TGTGCCAGTAGTATGGAGACTACGGGACAGGGCTGGAGCTACACCTTC. The gene calls are TRBV19 and TRBJ1-2, with 9 bases aligning to TRBD1. The V segment lost 3 bases and the J segment 9 bases; nucleotides outside the gene matches: 14. Germline CDR1 and CDR2: LNHDA and SQIVND (reference sequence). This CDR3 has 16 residues. The whole variable domain, filled in from reference TRBV19 and TRBJ1-2, reads DGGITQSPKYLFRKEGQNVTLSCEQNLNHDAMYWYRQDPGQGLRLIYYSQIVNDFQKGDIAEGYSVSREKKESFPLTVTSAQKNPTAFYLCASSMETTGQGWSYTFGSGTRLTVV.

J is TRBJ2-5 and V is TRBV25-1, with D hard to call. The V gene's germline CDR1 is MGHDK and CDR2 SYGVNS. The CDR3 length is 12 residues. Trimming took off 2 bases at V and 3 bases at J, with 4 bases between the two ends. CDR3 nucleotides: TGTGCCAGCAGTGAAGGAAAAGAGACCCAGTACTTC. Encoded protein: CASSEGKETQYF.

The rearrangement links TRBV6-5 to TRBJ2-7; D gene uncertain. The V end lost 10 bases, the J end lost 2 bases, and 15 bases lay between the germline ends. The CDR3 spans 13 residues. Germline values: CDR1 MNHEY, CDR2 SVGAGI. The CDR3 reads CATRALTAYEQYF. The CDR3 bases are TGTGCCACCCGGGCCCTAACGGCCTACGAGCAGTACTTC.

This rearrangement joins TRBV6-1 to TRBJ1-1; D is unclear. V was shortened by 4 bases and J by 1 base, with 10 bases between the two germline ends. Germline V CDR1 and CDR2: MNHNS, SASEGT. The CDR3 has 14 amino acids. This chain's CDR3 is CASSAWQENTEAFF. The CDR3 bases are TGTGCCAGCAGTGCTTGGCAGGAGAACACTGAAGCTTTCTTT.

CDR3 DNA: TGTGCCAGTAGTATAGGTAGCGGGAGAAACACCGGGGAGCTGTTTTTT. This codes for CASSIGSGRNTGELFF. V gene TRBV19 combines with J gene TRBJ2-2, with TRBD2 matching 9 bases. V lost 1 base and J lost 2; bases outside the gene matches: 2. The CDR3 consists of 16 residues. From germline, CDR1 is LNHDA and CDR2 SQIVND (reference sequence).

The chain combines TRBV11-2 with TRBJ1-2; 12 bases are shared with TRBD1. The trim removed 4 bases at V and 8 bases at J, leaving 14 bases unmatched. Per germline, CDR1 SGHAT and CDR2 FQNNGV. The CDR3 has 17 residues. The CDR3 region is CASSSTYWDRGREGYTF. The CDR3 DNA reads TGTGCCAGCAGCTCTACGTATTGGGACAGGGGGCGCGAGGGCTACACCTTC.

The V call is TRBV7-8, the J call TRBJ2-2; 9 nucleotides agree with TRBD2. J lost 3 bases, V lost 6 bases, and 5 bases had no gene match. Per germline, CDR1 SGHVS and CDR2 FQNEAQ. This CDR3 is built from 15 residues. CDR3 in DNA: TGTGCCAGCAGGGTAGCGGGAGCTTACACCGGGGAGCTGTTTTTT. This codes for CASRVAGAYTGELFF. Together with reference TRBV7-8 and TRBJ2-2, the CDR3 gives the full variable domain: GAGVSQSPRYKVAKRGQDVALRCDPISGHVSLFWYQQALGQGPEFLTYFQNEAQLDKSGLPSDRFFAERPEGSVSTLKIQRTQQEDSAVYLCASRVAGAYTGELFFGEGSRLTVL.

The J gene is TRBJ2-1, the V gene TRBV7-2; 12 bases fit TRBD2. V trimming: 2 bases; J trimming: 7 bases; junction bases outside the gene matches: 9. There are 17 residues in the CDR3. Germline V gene lookup returns CDR1 SGHTA and CDR2 FQGNSA. CDR3 in amino acids: CASSLTPLAGGPNEQFF. The CDR3 region has the DNA TGTGCCAGCAGCTTAACCCCTCTAGCGGGAGGGCCGAATGAGCAGTTCTTC.

The chain employs TRBV27 and TRBJ1-1; D not resolved. In germline, CDR1 is MNHEY, CDR2 SMNVEV (reference sequence). The CDR3 has 13 residues. V gave up 5 bases and J gave up 2 bases, with 9 bases separating them. CDR3 sequence (DNA): TGTGCCAGCAGTCCCTGGGTAAACACTGAAGCTTTCTTT. Its protein is CASSPWVNTEAFF.